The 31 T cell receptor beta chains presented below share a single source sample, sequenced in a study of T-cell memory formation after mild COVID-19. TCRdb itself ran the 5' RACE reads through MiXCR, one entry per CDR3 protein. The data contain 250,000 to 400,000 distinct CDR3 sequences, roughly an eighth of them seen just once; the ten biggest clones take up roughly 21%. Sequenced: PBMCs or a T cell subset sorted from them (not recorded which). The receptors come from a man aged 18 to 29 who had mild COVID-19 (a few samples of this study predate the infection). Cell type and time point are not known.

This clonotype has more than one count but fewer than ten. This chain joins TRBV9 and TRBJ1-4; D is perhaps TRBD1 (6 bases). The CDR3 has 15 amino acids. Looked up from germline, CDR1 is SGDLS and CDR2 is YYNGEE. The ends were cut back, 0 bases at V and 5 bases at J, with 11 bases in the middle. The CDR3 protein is CASSVGGQRNEKLFF. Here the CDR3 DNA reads TGTGCCAGCAGCGTAGGCGGACAGCGAAATGAAAAACTGTTTTTT.

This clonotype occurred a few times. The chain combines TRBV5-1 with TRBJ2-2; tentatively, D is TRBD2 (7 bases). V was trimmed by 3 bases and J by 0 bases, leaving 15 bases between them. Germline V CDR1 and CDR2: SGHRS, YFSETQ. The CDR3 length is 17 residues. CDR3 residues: CASSSGRGATNTGELFF. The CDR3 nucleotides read TGCGCCAGCAGCTCCGGTCGGGGGGCAACGAACACCGGGGAGCTGTTTTTT. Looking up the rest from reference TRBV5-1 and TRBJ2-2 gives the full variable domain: KAGVTQTPRYLIKTRGQQVTLSCSPISGHRSVSWYQQTPGQGLQFLFEYFSETQRNKGNFPGRFSGRQFSNSRSEMNVSTLELGDSALYLCASSSGRGATNTGELFFGEGSRLTVL.

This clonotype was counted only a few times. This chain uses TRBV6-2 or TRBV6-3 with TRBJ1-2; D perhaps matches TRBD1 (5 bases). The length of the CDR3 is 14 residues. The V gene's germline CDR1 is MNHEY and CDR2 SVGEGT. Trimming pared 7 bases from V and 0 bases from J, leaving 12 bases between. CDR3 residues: CASTTGTANYGYTF. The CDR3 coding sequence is TGTGCCAGCACCACTGGGACGGCTAACTATGGCTACACCTTC.

CDR3 sequence (DNA): TGTGCCAGCAGCTTGAACGGGGTTCGCTCCTACAATGAGCAGTTCTTC. The encoded protein is CASSLNGVRSYNEQFF. This sequence joins TRBV11-1 and TRBJ2-1; TRBD2 is a possible D gene (5 bases). Per germline, CDR1 SGHAT and CDR2 FQDESV (reference sequence). The CDR3 contains 16 residues. With 3 bases removed from V and 0 bases from J, the gap between germline ends came to 12 bases.

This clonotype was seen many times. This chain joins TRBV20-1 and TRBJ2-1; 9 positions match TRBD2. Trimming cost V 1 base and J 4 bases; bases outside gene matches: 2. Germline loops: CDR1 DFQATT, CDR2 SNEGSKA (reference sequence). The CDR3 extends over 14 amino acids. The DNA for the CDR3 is TGCAGTGCTAGAGGACTAGCGGAATACAATGAGCAGTTCTTC. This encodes CSARGLAEYNEQFF.

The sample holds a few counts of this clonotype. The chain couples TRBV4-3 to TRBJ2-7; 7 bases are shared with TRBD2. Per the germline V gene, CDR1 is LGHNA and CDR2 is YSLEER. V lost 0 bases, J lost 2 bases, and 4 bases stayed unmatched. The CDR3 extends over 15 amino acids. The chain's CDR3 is CASSQDWGGAYEQYF. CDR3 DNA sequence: TGCGCCAGCAGCCAAGATTGGGGGGGGGCCTACGAGCAGTACTTC.

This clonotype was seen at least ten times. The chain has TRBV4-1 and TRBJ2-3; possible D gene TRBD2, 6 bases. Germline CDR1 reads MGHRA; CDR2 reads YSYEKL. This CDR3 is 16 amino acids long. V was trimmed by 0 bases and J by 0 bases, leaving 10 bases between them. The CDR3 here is CASSQEGGPSTDTQYF. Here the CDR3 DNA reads TGCGCCAGCAGCCAAGAAGGAGGGCCTAGCACAGATACGCAGTATTTT.

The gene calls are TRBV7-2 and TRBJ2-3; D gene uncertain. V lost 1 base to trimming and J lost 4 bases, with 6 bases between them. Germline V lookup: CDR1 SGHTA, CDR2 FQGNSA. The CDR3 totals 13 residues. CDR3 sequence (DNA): TGTGCCAGCAGCTTAGGATACCCAGATACGCAGTATTTT. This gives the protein CASSLGYPDTQYF.

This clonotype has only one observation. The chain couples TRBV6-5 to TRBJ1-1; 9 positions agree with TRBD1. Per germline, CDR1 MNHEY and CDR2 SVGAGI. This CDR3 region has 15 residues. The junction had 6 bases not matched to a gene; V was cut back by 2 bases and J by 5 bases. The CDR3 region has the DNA TGTGCCAGCAGTTACGACAGGGGGGTAGGGACTGAAGCTTTCTTT. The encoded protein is CASSYDRGVGTEAFF.

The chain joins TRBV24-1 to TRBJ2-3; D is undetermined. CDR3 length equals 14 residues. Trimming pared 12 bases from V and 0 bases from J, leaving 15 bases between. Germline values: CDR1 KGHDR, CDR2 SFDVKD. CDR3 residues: CAVKGWGSTDTQYF. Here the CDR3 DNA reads TGTGCCGTCAAAGGGTGGGGAAGCACAGATACGCAGTATTTT.

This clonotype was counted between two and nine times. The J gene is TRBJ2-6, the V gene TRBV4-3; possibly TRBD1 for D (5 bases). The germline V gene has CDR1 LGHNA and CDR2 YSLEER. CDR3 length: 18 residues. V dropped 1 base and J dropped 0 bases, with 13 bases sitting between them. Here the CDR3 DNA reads TGCGCCAGCAGCCAAGCCCAAACAGGAACCTCTGGGGCCAACGTCCTGACTTTC. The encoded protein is CASSQAQTGTSGANVLTF.

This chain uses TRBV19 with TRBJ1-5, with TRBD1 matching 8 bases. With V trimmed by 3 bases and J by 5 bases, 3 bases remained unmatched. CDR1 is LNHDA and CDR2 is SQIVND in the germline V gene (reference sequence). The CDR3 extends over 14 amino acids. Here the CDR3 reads CASSITGGYQPQHF. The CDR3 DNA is TGTGCCAGTAGTATTACAGGGGGTTATCAGCCCCAGCATTTT.

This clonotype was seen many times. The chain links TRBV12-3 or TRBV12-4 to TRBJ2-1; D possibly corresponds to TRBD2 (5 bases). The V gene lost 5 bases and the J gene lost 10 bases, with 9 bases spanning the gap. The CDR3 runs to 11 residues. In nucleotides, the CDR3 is TGTGCCAGCAGTGGGGAGAGGGAGCAGTTCTTC. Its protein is CASSGEREQFF.

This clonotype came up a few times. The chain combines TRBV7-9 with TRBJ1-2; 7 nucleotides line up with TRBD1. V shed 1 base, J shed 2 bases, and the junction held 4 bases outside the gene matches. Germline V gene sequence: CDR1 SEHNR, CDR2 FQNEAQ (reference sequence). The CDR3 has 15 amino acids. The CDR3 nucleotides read TGTGCCAGCAGCTTAGTAGGAGGGGGCAACTATGGCTACACCTTC. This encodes CASSLVGGGNYGYTF.

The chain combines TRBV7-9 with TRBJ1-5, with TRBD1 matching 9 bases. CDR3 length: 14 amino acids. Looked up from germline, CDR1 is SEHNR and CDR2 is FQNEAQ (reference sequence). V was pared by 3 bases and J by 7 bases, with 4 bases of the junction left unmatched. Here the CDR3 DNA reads TGTGCCAGCAGCTTCGGACAGGGGTCCCAGCCCCAGCATTTT. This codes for CASSFGQGSQPQHF.

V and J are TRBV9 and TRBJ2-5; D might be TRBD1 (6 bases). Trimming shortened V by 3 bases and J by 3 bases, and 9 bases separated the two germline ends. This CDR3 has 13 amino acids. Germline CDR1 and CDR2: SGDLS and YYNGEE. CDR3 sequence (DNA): TGTGCCAGCAGCGCAGGGGTCGAAGAGACCCAGTACTTC. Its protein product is CASSAGVEETQYF. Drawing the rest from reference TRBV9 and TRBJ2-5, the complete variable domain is DSGVTQTPKHLITATGQRVTLRCSPRSGDLSVYWYQQSLDQGLQFLIQYYNGEERAKGNILERFSAQQFPDLHSELNLSSLELGDSALYFCASSAGVEETQYFGPGTRLLVL.

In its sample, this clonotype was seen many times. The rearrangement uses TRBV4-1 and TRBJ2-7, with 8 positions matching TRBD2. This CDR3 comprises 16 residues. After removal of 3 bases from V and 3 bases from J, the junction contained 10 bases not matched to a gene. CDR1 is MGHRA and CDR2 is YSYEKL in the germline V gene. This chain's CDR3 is CASSHSRGGPFYEQYF. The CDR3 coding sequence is TGCGCCAGCAGCCACTCACGCGGGGGGCCGTTCTACGAGCAGTACTTC.

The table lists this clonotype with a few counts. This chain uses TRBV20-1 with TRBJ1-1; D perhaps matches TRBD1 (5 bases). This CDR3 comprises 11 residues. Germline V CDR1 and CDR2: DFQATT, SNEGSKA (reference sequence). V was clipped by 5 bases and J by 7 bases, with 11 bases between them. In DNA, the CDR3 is TGCAGTGCTGATACGACAGTTGAAGCTTTCTTT. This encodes CSADTTVEAFF.

The CDR3 spells CASSFLDMSNPGANVLTF. DNA of the CDR3: TGTGCCAGCAGCTTCTTGGACATGTCGAATCCTGGGGCCAACGTCCTGACTTTC. The gene calls are TRBV7-9 and TRBJ2-6; a weak D match, TRBD1 (5 bases). Trimming stripped 3 bases from V and 2 bases from J, with 17 bases between. CDR3 length equals 18 residues. CDR1 and CDR2 from the germline V gene are SEHNR and FQNEAQ (reference sequence). The whole variable domain, remainder taken from reference TRBV7-9 and TRBJ2-6, is DTGVSQNPRHKITKRGQNVTFRCDPISEHNRLYWYRQTLGQGPEFLTYFQNEAQLEKSRLLSDRFSAERPKGSFSTLEIQRTEQGDSAMYLCASSFLDMSNPGANVLTFGAGSRLTVL.

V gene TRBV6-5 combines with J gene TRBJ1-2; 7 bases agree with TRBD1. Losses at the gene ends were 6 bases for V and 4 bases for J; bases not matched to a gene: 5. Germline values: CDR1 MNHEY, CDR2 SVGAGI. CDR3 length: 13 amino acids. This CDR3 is CASRPTGAYGYTF. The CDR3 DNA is TGTGCCAGCAGACCTACAGGGGCCTATGGCTACACCTTC.

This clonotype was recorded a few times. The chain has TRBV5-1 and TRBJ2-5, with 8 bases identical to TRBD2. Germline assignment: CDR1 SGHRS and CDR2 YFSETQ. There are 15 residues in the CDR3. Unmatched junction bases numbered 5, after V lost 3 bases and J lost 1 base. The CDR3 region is CASSSTRGGQETQYF. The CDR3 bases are TGCGCCAGCAGCTCGACTCGGGGGGGCCAAGAGACCCAGTACTTC. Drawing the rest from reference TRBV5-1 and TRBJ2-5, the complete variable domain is KAGVTQTPRYLIKTRGQQVTLSCSPISGHRSVSWYQQTPGQGLQFLFEYFSETQRNKGNFPGRFSGRQFSNSRSEMNVSTLELGDSALYLCASSSTRGGQETQYFGPGTRLLVL.

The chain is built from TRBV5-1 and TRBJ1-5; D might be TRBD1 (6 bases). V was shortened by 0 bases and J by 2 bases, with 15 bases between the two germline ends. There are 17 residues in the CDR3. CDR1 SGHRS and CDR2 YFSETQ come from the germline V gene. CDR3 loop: CASSLGYGAGGNQPQHF. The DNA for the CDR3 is TGCGCCAGCAGCTTGGGGTATGGGGCAGGGGGCAATCAGCCCCAGCATTTT.

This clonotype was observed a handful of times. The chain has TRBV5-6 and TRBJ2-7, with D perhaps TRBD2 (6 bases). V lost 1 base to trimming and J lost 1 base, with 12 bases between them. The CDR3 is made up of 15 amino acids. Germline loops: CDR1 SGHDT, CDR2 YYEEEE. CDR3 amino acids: CASSLPGGRSYEQYV. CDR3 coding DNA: TGTGCCAGCAGCTTGCCCGGGGGTCGATCCTACGAGCAGTACGTC.

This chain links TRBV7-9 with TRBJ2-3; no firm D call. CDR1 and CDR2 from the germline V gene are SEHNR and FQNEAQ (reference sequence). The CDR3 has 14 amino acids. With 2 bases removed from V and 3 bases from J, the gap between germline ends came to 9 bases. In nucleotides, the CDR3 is TGTGCCAGCAGCTTAAGTCGGAGAACAGATACGCAGTATTTT. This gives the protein CASSLSRRTDTQYF.

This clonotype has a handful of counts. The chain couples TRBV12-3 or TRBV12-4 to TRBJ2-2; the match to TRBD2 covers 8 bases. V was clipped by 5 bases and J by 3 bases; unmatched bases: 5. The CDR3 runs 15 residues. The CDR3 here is CASSPRGGDTGELFF. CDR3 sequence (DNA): TGTGCCAGCAGTCCCCGGGGGGGGGACACCGGGGAGCTGTTTTTT.

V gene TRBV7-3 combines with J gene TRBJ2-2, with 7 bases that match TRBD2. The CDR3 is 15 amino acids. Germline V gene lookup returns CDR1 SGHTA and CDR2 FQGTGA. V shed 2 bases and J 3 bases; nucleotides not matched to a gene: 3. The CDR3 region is CASSLGLVDTGELFF. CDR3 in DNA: TGTGCCAGCAGCTTAGGACTAGTAGACACCGGGGAGCTGTTTTTT.

In nucleotides, the CDR3 is TGTGCCAGCAGCCCACTCCGTGGGACAGGGGACACCGGGGAGCTGTTTTTT. As protein: CASSPLRGTGDTGELFF. The chain combines TRBV11-3 with TRBJ2-2; 10 bases are a match to TRBD1. Trimming took 5 bases from V and 3 from J; bases not matched to a gene: 9. This CDR3 region has 17 residues. Germline V gene data show CDR1 as SGHNT and CDR2 as YENEEA.

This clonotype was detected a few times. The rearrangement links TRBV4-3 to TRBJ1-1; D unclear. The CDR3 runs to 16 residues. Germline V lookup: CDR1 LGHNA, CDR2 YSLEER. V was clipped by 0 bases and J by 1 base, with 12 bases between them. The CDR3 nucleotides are TGCGCCAGCAGCCAAGATGGTGGGATAGCGAACACTGAAGCTTTCTTT. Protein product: CASSQDGGIANTEAFF.

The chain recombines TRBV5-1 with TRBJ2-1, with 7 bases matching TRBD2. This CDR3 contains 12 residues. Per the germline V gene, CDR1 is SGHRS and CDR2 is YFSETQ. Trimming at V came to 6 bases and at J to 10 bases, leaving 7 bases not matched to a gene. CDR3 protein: CASTWGGTEQFF. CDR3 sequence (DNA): TGCGCCAGCACTTGGGGAGGGACCGAGCAGTTCTTC.

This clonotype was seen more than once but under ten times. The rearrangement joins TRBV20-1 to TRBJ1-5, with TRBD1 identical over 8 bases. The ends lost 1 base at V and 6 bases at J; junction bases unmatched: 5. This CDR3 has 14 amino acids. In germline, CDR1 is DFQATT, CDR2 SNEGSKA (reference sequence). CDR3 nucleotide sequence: TGCAGTGCTAGAGCCGGACAGGGCTTTCAGCCCCAGCATTTT. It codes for CSARAGQGFQPQHF.

CDR3 DNA: TGTGCCAGCAGCCAAGATAATACCGGAACAGGGGGCTTACTCGAGCAGTACTTC. Protein: CASSQDNTGTGGLLEQYF. This chain joins TRBV14 and TRBJ2-7; 9 bases map to TRBD1. The J segment lost 6 bases and the V segment lost 0 bases, leaving 15 bases of the junction unmatched. Germline values: CDR1 SGHDN, CDR2 FVKESK. The CDR3 loop spans 18 amino acids.